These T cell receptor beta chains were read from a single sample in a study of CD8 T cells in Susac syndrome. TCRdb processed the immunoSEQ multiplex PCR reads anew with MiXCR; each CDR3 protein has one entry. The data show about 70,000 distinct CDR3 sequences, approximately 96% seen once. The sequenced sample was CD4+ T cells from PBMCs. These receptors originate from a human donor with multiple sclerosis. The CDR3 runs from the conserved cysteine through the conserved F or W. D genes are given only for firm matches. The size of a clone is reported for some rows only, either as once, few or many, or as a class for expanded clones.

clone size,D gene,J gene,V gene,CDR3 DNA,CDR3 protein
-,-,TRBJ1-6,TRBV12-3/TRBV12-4,TGTGCCAGCATCCAACAGTATAATTCACCCCTCCACTTT,CASIQQYNSPLHF
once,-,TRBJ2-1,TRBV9,TGTGCCAGCAGCCCCGTCCGAGAGCAGTTCTTC,CASSPVREQFF
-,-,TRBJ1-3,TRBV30,TGTGCCTGGAAAAGTGTGGGCACCATATATTTT,CAWKSVGTIYF
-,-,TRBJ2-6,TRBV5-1,TGCGCCAGCACCTCGGCCCTCTCTGGGGCCAACGTCCTGACTTTC,CASTSALSGANVLTF
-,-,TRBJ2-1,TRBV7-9,TGTGCCAGCAGGTTGGAGGACATCAATGAGCAGTTCTTC,CASRLEDINEQFF
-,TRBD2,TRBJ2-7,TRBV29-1,TGCAGCGTTGAAGCGGGGGGGGATAGCTCCTACGAGCAGTACTTC,CSVEAGGDSSYEQYF
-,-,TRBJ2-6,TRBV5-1,TGCGCCAGCAGACCGAGCTCTGGGGCCAACGTCCTGACTTTC,CASRPSSGANVLTF
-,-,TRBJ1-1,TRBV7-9,TGTGCCAGCAGCTTAGGGGGCTTAGGCACTGAAGCTTTCTTT,CASSLGGLGTEAFF
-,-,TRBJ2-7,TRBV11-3,TGTGCCAGCAGCTTAGAGATGGGCGAGCAGTACTTC,CASSLEMGEQYF
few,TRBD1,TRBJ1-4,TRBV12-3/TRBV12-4,TGTGCCAGCAGTCGAGGGACAGATGAAAAACTGTTTTTT,CASSRGTDEKLFF
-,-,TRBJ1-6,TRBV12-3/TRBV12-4,TGTGCCAGCAGCCCCACTAACGTTGGTTCACCCCTCCACTTT,CASSPTNVGSPLHF
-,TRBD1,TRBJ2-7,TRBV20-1,TGCAGTGCCCGGGACAGGGGACACGAGCAGTACTTC,CSARDRGHEQYF
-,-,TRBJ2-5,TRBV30,TGTGCCGGCGGGGCATCAAAGGGGTTCCAGACCCAGTACTTC,CAGGASKGFQTQYF